Here is one T cell receptor beta chain with its context. Its antigen is as yet unknown. The data were obtained in a study of resident and recirculating memory T cells in vitiligo. Study in general: Samples were epidermis from two lesional and two nonlesional sites, plus PBMCs. Findings of the study overall: Sequences differed between biopsy sites and patients, suggesting private specificity.

Assay used: immunoSEQ multiplex PCR; TCRdb lists only in-frame clones, some missing. The table shows 65,000 to 80,000 clones, with 90% to 95% occurring only once. Confetti depigmentation, marking active vitiligo, was absent in these patients. Patients who had received treatment within the previous three months were excluded. The sequenced material came from blood. This TCR came from a male donor with vitiligo.

The CDR3 DNA reads TGTGCCAGCTCAGGGCAGCAGGGCAATGAGCAGTTCTTC. This translates into CASSGQQGNEQFF. The chain employs TRBV18 and TRBJ2-1; tentative D call: TRBD1 (5 bases). Trimming left V 5 bases short and J 6 bases short, with 11 bases between. Per germline, CDR1 KGHSH and CDR2 LQKENI. CDR3 length equals 13 residues.